What follows are 26 T cell receptor beta chains derived from one specimen sequenced in a study of beta chain features in type 1 diabetes. The study reverse transcribed the entire isolated RNA, so it sequenced expressed TCRB transcripts. TCRdb keeps only in-frame clones here, not all; method: immunoSEQ multiplex PCR. The sample includes 400,000 to 500,000 clones, approximately 15% of them seen just once. Material for sequencing was naive CD4+ T cells from blood. These receptors were obtained from a man in his thirties or forties in good health.

This chain joins TRBV7-6 and TRBJ2-6; 9 bases are a match to TRBD1. The ends lost 6 bases at V and 0 bases at J; junction bases unmatched: 3. The CDR3 length is 16 residues. Germline V gives CDR1 SGHVS, CDR2 FNYEAQ. CDR3 nucleotide sequence: TGTGCCAGCAGGGACAGGGGTACCTCTGGGGCCAACGTCCTGACTTTC. It yields the protein CASRDRGTSGANVLTF. Full variable domain (missing parts from reference TRBV7-6 and TRBJ2-6): GAGVSQSPRYKVTKRGQDVALRCDPISGHVSLYWYRQALGQGPEFLTYFNYEAQQDKSGLPNDRFSAERPEGSISTLTIQRTEQRDSAMYRCASRDRGTSGANVLTFGAGSRLTVL.

The rearrangement joins TRBV5-1 to TRBJ2-1; TRBD1 matches 8 bases. The germline V gene has CDR1 SGHRS and CDR2 YFSETQ. The ends lost 4 bases at V and 9 bases at J; junction bases unmatched: 6. CDR3 length: 13 amino acids. The CDR3 sequence is CASSTRTGTEQFF. The CDR3 DNA is TGCGCCAGCAGCACCCGGACAGGGACTGAGCAGTTCTTC.

The chain carries TRBV13 and TRBJ2-7; TRBD2 matches 8 bases. This CDR3 is 15 amino acids long. The V gene's germline CDR1 is PRHDT and CDR2 FYEKMQ (reference sequence). The V and J ends lost 3 bases and 5 bases, in that order; junction bases with no gene match: 9. DNA of the CDR3: TGTGCCAGCAGCTTGGGGGCCGGACTAGCCCACGAGCAGTACTTC. It encodes CASSLGAGLAHEQYF.

This chain joins TRBV7-3 and TRBJ1-2; no clear D. V was cut by 7 bases and J by 4 bases, with 4 bases left in between. This CDR3 contains 10 residues. Germline V gives CDR1 SGHTA, CDR2 FQGTGA. CDR3 sequence reads: CASKTYGYTF. The CDR3 DNA reads as TGTGCCAGCAAGACCTATGGCTACACCTTC.

This clone came up a few times. V is TRBV27 and J is TRBJ2-3; D not certain. V was cut by 4 bases and J by 8 bases, with 13 bases left in between. Germline V lookup: CDR1 MNHEY, CDR2 SMNVEV (reference sequence). The CDR3 length is 13 residues. CDR3 amino acids: CASSSSGPTTQYF. CDR3 coding DNA: TGTGCCAGCAGTTCTTCTGGGCCAACTACGCAGTATTTT.

The rearrangement joins TRBV9 to TRBJ2-3; no firm D call. The CDR3 sequence is 16 residues long. In germline, CDR1 is SGDLS, CDR2 YYNGEE. Trimming shortened V by 0 bases and J by 0 bases, and 11 bases separated the two germline ends. CDR3 DNA: TGTGCCAGCAGCGTAGGAAGCAGCGCTAGCACAGATACGCAGTATTTT. It specifies CASSVGSSASTDTQYF.

The chain has TRBV11-1 and TRBJ1-2; no firm D call. The CDR3 extends over 14 amino acids. Trimming left V 5 bases short and J 6 bases short, with 16 bases between. Germline V gene lookup returns CDR1 SGHAT and CDR2 FQDESV (reference sequence). The CDR3: CASSHDKFHDGYTF. The CDR3 coding sequence is TGTGCCAGCAGCCACGACAAGTTTCATGATGGCTACACCTTC.

The chain couples TRBV7-9 to TRBJ1-1, with D uncertain. Germline values: CDR1 SEHNR, CDR2 FQNEAQ (reference sequence). V lost 1 base and J lost 0, with 12 bases in between. This CDR3 is built from 16 residues. The CDR3 reads CASSLGWASLNTEAFF. CDR3 sequence (DNA): TGTGCCAGCAGCTTAGGTTGGGCCTCCCTGAACACTGAAGCTTTCTTT.

This chain connects TRBV7-2 to TRBJ2-7; possibly TRBD1 for D (6 bases). V lost 4 bases and J lost 2, with 15 bases in between. The CDR3 length is 15 residues. Germline V gene lookup returns CDR1 SGHTA and CDR2 FQGNSA. CDR3 protein: CASSSSGTPTYEQYF. The CDR3 nucleotides read TGTGCCAGCAGCTCATCCGGGACACCTACCTACGAGCAGTACTTC.

This clone was found a few times. The genes are TRBV19 and TRBJ1-1; possible D gene TRBD1, 6 bases. The CDR3 spans 17 residues. Germline CDR1 reads LNHDA; CDR2 reads SQIVND (reference sequence). Trimming cost V 1 base and J 4 bases, with 19 bases left between them. The CDR3 DNA follows: TGTGCCAGTAGTATAGTTACAGGGATGGGAGTGAGCACTGAAGCTTTCTTT. It yields the protein CASSIVTGMGVSTEAFF.

The chain couples TRBV5-4 to TRBJ2-7; D ambiguous. V shed 0 bases and J shed 6 bases, with 7 bases lying between them. This CDR3 comprises 12 residues. Germline values: CDR1 SGHNT, CDR2 YYREEE (reference sequence). Here the CDR3 reads CASSLGVGEQYV. Written as DNA, the CDR3 is TGTGCCAGCAGCTTGGGAGTAGGCGAGCAGTACGTC.

The table lists this clone with a few counts. The rearrangement links TRBV5-1 to TRBJ2-3, with 8 positions matching TRBD2. CDR1 and CDR2 from the germline V gene are SGHRS and YFSETQ. J lost 2 bases, V lost 0 bases, and 5 bases had no gene match. This CDR3 region has 16 residues. The CDR3 sequence is CASSLEVAGTTDTQYF. CDR3 coding DNA: TGCGCCAGCAGCTTGGAGGTAGCGGGGACCACAGATACGCAGTATTTT.

The chain combines TRBV11-1 with TRBJ2-1; TRBD2 is a possible D gene (5 bases). Germline V gives CDR1 SGHAT, CDR2 FQDESV (reference sequence). The CDR3 loop spans 13 amino acids. V shed 1 base and J shed 6 bases, with 7 bases lying between them. The CDR3 sequence is CASSLGRANEQFF. DNA for the CDR3: TGTGCCAGCAGCTTAGGGCGGGCCAATGAGCAGTTCTTC.

This clone was picked up a small number of times. The chain has TRBV6-6 and TRBJ1-1; D unresolved. The CDR3 spans 14 residues. Germline loops: CDR1 MNHNY, CDR2 SVGAGI (reference sequence). Between the trimmed V and J ends, which lost 2 bases and 6 bases, there was a span of 13 bases. CDR3 sequence: CASSYLRTGSEAFF. The CDR3 DNA reads as TGTGCCAGCAGTTACCTCAGAACGGGCTCTGAAGCTTTCTTT.

The chain employs TRBV27 and TRBJ2-7; 7 bases fit TRBD2. The CDR3 has 16 amino acids. In germline, CDR1 is MNHEY, CDR2 SMNVEV (reference sequence). The junction had 13 bases not matched to a gene; V was cut back by 6 bases and J by 2 bases. Here the CDR3 reads CASSPPGGGRPYEQYF. The CDR3 nucleotides are TGTGCCAGCAGCCCGCCGGGAGGTGGTAGGCCCTACGAGCAGTACTTC.

The V and J genes are TRBV6-4 and TRBJ2-3; D not resolved. Trimming took off 0 bases at V and 6 bases at J, with 7 bases between the two ends. CDR3 size: 13 residues. Germline loops: CDR1 MRHNA, CDR2 SNTAGT. DNA for the CDR3: TGTGCCAGCAGTGACTCGAATACGGATACGCAGTATTTT. As protein: CASSDSNTDTQYF.

This clone was seen a handful of times. The chain links TRBV7-9 to TRBJ2-7; 9 bases map to TRBD2. The CDR3 has 18 amino acids. The junction had 11 bases not matched to a gene; V was cut back by 0 bases and J by 2 bases. Germline V CDR1 and CDR2: SEHNR, FQNEAQ (reference sequence). CDR3 sequence (DNA): TGTGCCAGCAGCTTAGCTCCTAGCGGGGTGCAGCCTCCCTACGAGCAGTACTTC. Translating it yields CASSLAPSGVQPPYEQYF.

There are a few counts of this clone. This chain joins TRBV29-1 and TRBJ1-1; the D gene is possibly TRBD1 (6 bases). Germline V CDR1 and CDR2: SQVTM, ANQGSEA. V lost 4 bases to trimming and J lost 10 bases, with 19 bases between them. The CDR3 is made up of 13 amino acids. The CDR3 loop reads CSVGVSGAGRAFF. The CDR3 coding sequence is TGCAGCGTTGGAGTGTCAGGGGCAGGGAGAGCTTTCTTT.

This clone was recorded a few times. V usage is TRBV7-8 and J usage is TRBJ2-7, with 12 bases matching TRBD1. V dropped 6 bases and J dropped 8; count of bases not matched to a gene: 8. Germline-derived CDR1 and CDR2 are SGHVS and FQNEAQ. The CDR3 extends over 14 amino acids. The CDR3 nucleotides read TGTGCCAGCAGACTCGGGGACAGGGGGCCTAAGCAGTACGTC. It specifies CASRLGDRGPKQYV.

The V call is TRBV11-3, the J call TRBJ2-1, with 9 bases fitting TRBD2. The V gene end was trimmed by 7 bases and the J gene end by 5 bases; junction bases not matched to a gene: 6. The CDR3 consists of 14 residues. Germline V gene data show CDR1 as SGHNT and CDR2 as YENEEA. The DNA for the CDR3 is TGTGCCAGCAATCGACTAGCGGTCGACAATGAGCAGTTCTTC. It encodes CASNRLAVDNEQFF.

V gene TRBV14 combines with J gene TRBJ1-4, with D uncertain. V was pared by 4 bases and J by 8 bases, with 14 bases between. CDR1 and CDR2 from the germline V gene are SGHDN and FVKESK. CDR3 length equals 14 residues. CDR3 nucleotides: TGTGCCAGCAGCCCGACAATTACGGGAGAAAAACTGTTTTTT. Translation gives CASSPTITGEKLFF.

This clone came up a few times. The rearrangement joins TRBV9 to TRBJ2-1; TRBD1 agrees at 7 bases. Germline CDR1 SGDLS, CDR2 YYNGEE. This CDR3 has 15 residues. V was clipped by 4 bases and J by 8 bases; unmatched bases: 12. CDR3 amino acids: CASSPRGSLKDEQFF. DNA for the CDR3: TGTGCCAGCAGCCCCAGGGGGAGCCTTAAGGATGAGCAGTTCTTC.

The CDR3 DNA follows: TGTGCCATCAGTCCCCAGGAAAATTCACCCCTCCACTTT. Translated: CAISPQENSPLHF. The V gene is TRBV10-3, the J gene TRBJ1-6, with no clear D. The length of the CDR3 is 13 residues. Trimming removed 5 bases from V and 7 bases from J, with 9 bases in between. From germline, CDR1 is ENHRY and CDR2 SYGVKD.

This clone was seen a few times. The CDR3 coding sequence is TGTGCCAGCAGCTTCAGGGCGAACACTGAAGCTTTCTTT. This gives the protein CASSFRANTEAFF. The genes are TRBV11-3 and TRBJ1-1, with D possibly being TRBD1 (5 bases). Trimming left V 3 bases short and J 1 base short, with 6 bases between. This CDR3 spans 13 amino acids. The germline V gene has CDR1 SGHNT and CDR2 YENEEA.

This clone was counted a few times. The chain recombines TRBV7-8 with TRBJ2-7; D is possibly TRBD2 (6 bases). The CDR3 sequence is 15 residues long. The V end lost 5 bases, the J end lost 4 bases, and 18 bases lay between the germline ends. Germline CDR1 reads SGHVS; CDR2 reads FQNEAQ. DNA for the CDR3: TGTGCCAGCAGCCTGGAACTCGGGAGTGTGTACGAGCAGTACGTC. Translation gives CASSLELGSVYEQYV.

V usage is TRBV7-9 and J usage is TRBJ2-3; tentatively, D is TRBD2 (6 bases). CDR1 is SEHNR, CDR2 FQNEAQ, per germline (reference sequence). This CDR3 is built from 13 residues. V dropped 6 bases and J dropped 1 base, with 8 bases sitting between them. CDR3 nucleotide sequence: TGTGCCAGCAGACCTAGCGGCACAGATACGCAGTATTTT. This translates into CASRPSGTDTQYF.